This T cell receptor (beta chain) was recovered during a study of OX40 agonist ivuxolimab in advanced cancers. Generated by immunoSEQ multiplex PCR, the TCRdb table keeps only in-frame clones and is missing some. Altogether 15,000 to 25,000 clones are present, approximately 88% being singletons, with the ten largest covering approximately 50%. Sampling times: baseline, cycle 4 day 1, cycle 7 day 1. The CDR3 spans 15 residues. J gave up 8 bases and V 4 bases, and 11 bases lay outside the gene matches. CDR1 and CDR2 from the germline V gene are SEHNR and FQNEAQ (reference sequence). The V gene is TRBV7-9, the J gene TRBJ1-2; 9 bases fit TRBD1. This TCR came from an adult with an advanced solid tumor such as melanoma, head and neck, liver or kidney cancer. This specimen consisted of CD4+ or CD8+ T cells sorted from blood, obtained in a trial of the OX40 agonist ivuxolimab. This chain's CDR3 is CASSSGQGKAWGYTF. CDR3 sequence (DNA): TGTGCCAGCAGCTCCGGACAGGGGAAAGCGTGGGGCTACACCTTC.